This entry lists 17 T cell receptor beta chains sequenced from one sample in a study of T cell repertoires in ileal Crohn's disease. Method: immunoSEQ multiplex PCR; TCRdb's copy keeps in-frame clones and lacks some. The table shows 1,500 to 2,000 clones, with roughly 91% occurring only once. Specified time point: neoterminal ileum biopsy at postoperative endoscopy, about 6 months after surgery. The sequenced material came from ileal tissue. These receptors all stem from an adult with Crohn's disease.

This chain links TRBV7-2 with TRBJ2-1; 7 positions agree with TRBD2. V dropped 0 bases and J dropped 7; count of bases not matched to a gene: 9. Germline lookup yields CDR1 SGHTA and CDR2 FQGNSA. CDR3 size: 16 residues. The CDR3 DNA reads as TGTGCCAGCAGCTTAGCGCGGGAGAGTTTTGGGAATGAGCAGTTCTTC. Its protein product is CASSLARESFGNEQFF.

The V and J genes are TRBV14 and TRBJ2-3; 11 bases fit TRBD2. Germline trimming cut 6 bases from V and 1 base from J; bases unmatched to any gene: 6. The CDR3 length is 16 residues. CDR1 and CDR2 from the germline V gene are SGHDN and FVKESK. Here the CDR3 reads CASRPWTSGRTDTQYF. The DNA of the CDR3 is TGTGCCAGCAGGCCTTGGACTAGCGGGCGCACAGATACGCAGTATTTT.

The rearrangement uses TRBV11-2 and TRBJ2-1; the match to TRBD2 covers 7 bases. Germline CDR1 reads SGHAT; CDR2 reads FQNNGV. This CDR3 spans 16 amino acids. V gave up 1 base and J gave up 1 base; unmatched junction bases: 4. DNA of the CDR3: TGTGCCAGCAGCTTAGGTTGGGGAGGGTCCTACAATGAGCAGTTCTTC. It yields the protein CASSLGWGGSYNEQFF.

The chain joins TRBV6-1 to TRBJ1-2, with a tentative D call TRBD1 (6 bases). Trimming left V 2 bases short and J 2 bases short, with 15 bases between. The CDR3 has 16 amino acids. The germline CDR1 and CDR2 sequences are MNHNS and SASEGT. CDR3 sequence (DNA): TGTGCCAGCAGTGAAAACCCGAACGGACAGAACTATGGCTACACCTTC. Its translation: CASSENPNGQNYGYTF.

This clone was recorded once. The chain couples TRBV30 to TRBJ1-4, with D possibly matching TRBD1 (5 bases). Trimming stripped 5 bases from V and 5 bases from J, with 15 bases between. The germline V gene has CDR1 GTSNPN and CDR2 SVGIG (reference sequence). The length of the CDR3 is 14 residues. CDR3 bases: TGTGCCTGGTACTCCACAGGACCCAATGAAAAACTGTTTTTT. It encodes CAWYSTGPNEKLFF.

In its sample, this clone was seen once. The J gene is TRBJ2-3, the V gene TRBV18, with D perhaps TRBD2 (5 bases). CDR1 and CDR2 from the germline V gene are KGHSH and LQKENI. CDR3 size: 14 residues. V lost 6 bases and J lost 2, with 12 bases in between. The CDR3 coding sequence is TGTGCCAGCTCCCTCAGCGGTTACACAGATACGCAGTATTTT. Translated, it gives CASSLSGYTDTQYF.

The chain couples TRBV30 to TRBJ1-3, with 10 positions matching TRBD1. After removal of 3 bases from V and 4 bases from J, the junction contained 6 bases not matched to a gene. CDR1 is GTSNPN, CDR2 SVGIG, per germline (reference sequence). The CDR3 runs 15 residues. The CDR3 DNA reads TGTGCCTGGAGGCCTCAGGGACAGGGGGGAAACACCATATATTTT. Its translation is CAWRPQGQGGNTIYF.

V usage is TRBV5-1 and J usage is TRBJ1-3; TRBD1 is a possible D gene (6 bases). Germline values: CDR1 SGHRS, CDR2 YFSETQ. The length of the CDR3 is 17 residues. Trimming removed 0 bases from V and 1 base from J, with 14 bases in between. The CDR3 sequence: CASSLEPGGQSGNTIYF. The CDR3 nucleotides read TGCGCCAGCAGCTTGGAGCCCGGCGGACAGTCTGGAAACACCATATATTTT.

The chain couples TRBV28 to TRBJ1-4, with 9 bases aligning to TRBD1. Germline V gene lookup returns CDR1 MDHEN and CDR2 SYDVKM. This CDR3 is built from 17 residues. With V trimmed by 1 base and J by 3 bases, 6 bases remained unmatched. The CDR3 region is CASSLYTGGTSNEKLFF. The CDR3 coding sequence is TGTGCCAGCAGTTTATATACAGGGGGCACCTCTAATGAAAAACTGTTTTTT. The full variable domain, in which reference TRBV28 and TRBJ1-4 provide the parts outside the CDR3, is DVKVTQSSRYLVKRTGEKVFLECVQDMDHENMFWYRQDPGLGLRLIYFSYDVKMKEKGDIPEGYSVSREKKERFSLILESASTNQTSMYLCASSLYTGGTSNEKLFFGSGTQLSVL.

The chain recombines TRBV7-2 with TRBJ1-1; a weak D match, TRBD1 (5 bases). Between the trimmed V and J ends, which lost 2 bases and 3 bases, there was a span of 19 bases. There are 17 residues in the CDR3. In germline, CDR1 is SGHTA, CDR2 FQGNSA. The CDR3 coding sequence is TGTGCCAGCAGCTTAAGGGGCCGTTTCATGCTGGACACTGAAGCTTTCTTT. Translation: CASSLRGRFMLDTEAFF.

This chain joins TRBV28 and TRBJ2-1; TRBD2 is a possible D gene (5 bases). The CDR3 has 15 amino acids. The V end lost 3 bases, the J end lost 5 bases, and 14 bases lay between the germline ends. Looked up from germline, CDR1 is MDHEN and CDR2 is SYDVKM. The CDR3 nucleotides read TGTGCCAGCAGTTTGAGAGGGATGGGGAACAATGAGCAGTTCTTC. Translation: CASSLRGMGNNEQFF.

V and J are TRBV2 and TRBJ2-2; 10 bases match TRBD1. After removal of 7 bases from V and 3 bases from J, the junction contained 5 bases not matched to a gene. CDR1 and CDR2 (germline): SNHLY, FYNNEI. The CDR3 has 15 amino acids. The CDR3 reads CASKLDRGHTGELFF. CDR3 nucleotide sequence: TGTGCCAGCAAATTAGACAGGGGGCACACCGGGGAGCTGTTTTTT.

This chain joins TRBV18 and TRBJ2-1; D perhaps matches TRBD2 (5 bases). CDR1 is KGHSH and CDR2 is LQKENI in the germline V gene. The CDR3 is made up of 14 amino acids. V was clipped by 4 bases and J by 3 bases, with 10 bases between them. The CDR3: CASSRRGIYNEQFF. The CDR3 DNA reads TGTGCCAGCTCACGAAGAGGGATCTACAATGAGCAGTTCTTC.

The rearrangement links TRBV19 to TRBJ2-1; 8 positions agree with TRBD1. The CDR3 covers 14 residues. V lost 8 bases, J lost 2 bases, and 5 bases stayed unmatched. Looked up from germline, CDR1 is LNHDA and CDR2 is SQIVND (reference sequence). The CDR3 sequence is CASATGVTYNEQFF. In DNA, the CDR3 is TGTGCCAGTGCGACAGGGGTGACCTACAATGAGCAGTTCTTC. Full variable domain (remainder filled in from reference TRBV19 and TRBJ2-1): DGGITQSPKYLFRKEGQNVTLSCEQNLNHDAMYWYRQDPGQGLRLIYYSQIVNDFQKGDIAEGYSVSREKKESFPLTVTSAQKNPTAFYLCASATGVTYNEQFFGPGTRLTVL.

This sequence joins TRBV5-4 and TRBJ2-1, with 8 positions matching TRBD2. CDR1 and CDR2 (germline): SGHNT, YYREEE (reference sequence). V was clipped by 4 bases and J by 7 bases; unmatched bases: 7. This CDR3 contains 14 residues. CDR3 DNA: TGTGCCAGCAGCCCGGAGCGGGAGTGGAATGAGCAGTTCTTC. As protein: CASSPEREWNEQFF.

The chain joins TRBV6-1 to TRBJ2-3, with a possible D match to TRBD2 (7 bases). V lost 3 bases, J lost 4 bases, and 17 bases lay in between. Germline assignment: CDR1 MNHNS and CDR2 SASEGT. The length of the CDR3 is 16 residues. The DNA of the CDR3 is TGTGCCAGCAGTGATATTGCGGGAGAGGGGGCAGATACGCAGTATTTT. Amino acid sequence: CASSDIAGEGADTQYF.

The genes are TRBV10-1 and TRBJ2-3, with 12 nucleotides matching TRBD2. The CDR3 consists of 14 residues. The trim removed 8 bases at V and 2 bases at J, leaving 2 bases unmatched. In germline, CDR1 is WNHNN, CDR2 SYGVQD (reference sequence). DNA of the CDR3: TGCGCCAGCTCTAGCGGGAGGGCCACAGATACGCAGTATTTT. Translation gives CASSSGRATDTQYF.